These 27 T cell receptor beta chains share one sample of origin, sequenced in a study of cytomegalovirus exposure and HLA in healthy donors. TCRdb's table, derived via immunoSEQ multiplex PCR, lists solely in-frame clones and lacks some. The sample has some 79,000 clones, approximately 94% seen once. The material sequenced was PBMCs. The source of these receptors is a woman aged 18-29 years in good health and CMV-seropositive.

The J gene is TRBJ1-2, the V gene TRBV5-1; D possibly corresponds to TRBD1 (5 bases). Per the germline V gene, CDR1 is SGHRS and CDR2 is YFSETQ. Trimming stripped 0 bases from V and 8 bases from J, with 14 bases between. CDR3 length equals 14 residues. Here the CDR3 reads CASSLEGRDQGYTF. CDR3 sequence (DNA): TGCGCCAGCAGCTTGGAGGGCAGGGATCAAGGCTACACCTTC.

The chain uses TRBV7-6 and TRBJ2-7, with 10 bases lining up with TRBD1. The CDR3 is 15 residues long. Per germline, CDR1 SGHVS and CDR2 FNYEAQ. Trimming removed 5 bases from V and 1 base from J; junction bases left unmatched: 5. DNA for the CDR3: TGTGCCAGCAGCCCAGGGACAGGGGAGTCCTACGAGCAGTACTTC. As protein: CASSPGTGESYEQYF. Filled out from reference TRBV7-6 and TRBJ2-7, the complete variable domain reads GAGVSQSPRYKVTKRGQDVALRCDPISGHVSLYWYRQALGQGPEFLTYFNYEAQQDKSGLPNDRFSAERPEGSISTLTIQRTEQRDSAMYRCASSPGTGESYEQYFGPGTRLTVT.

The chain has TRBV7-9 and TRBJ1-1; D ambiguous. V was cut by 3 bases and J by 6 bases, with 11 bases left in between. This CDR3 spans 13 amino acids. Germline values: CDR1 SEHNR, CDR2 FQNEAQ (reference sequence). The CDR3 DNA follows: TGTGCCAGCAGCTTTAGGGCGAGGGCTGAAGCTTTCTTT. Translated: CASSFRARAEAFF. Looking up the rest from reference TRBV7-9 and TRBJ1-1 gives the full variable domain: DTGVSQNPRHKITKRGQNVTFRCDPISEHNRLYWYRQTLGQGPEFLTYFQNEAQLEKSRLLSDRFSAERPKGSFSTLEIQRTEQGDSAMYLCASSFRARAEAFFGQGTRLTVV.

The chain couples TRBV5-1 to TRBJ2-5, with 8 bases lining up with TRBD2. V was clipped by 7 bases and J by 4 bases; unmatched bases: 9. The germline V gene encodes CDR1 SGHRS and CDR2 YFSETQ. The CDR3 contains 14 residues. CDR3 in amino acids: CASRLGLASETQYF. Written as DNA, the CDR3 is TGCGCCAGCCGGCTAGGACTAGCTTCAGAGACCCAGTACTTC.

The CDR3 bases are TGTGCCTGGAGTGTACGATGGGGAGCTGAAGCTTTCTTT. Translated, it gives CAWSVRWGAEAFF. The rearrangement links TRBV30 to TRBJ1-1; D remains ambiguous. Germline values: CDR1 GTSNPN, CDR2 SVGIG (reference sequence). Deletions cut 0 bases from V and 6 bases from J, with 11 bases between. The CDR3 covers 13 residues.

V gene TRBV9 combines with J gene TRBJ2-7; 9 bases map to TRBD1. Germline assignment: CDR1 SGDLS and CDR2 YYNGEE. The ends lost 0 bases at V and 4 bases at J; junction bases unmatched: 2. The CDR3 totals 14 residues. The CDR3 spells CASSVGQGVYEQYF. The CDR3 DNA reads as TGTGCCAGCAGCGTAGGACAGGGGGTTTACGAGCAGTACTTC.

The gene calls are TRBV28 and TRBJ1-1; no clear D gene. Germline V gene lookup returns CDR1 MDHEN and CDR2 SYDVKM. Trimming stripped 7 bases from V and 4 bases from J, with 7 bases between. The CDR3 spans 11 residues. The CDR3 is CASNQLTEAFF. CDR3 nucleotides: TGTGCCAGCAATCAACTCACTGAAGCTTTCTTT.

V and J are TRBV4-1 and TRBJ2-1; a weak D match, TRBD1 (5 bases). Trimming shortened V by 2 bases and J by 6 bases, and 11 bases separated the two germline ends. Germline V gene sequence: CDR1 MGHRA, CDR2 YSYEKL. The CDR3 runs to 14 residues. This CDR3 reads CASSQHWTSNEQFF. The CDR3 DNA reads TGCGCCAGCAGCCAACATTGGACATCCAATGAGCAGTTCTTC.

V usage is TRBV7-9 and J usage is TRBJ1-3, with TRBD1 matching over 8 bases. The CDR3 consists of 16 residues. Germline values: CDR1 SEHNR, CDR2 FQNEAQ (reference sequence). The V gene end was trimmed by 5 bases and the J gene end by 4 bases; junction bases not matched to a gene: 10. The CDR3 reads CASSQKRTGRGNTIYF. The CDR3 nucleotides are TGTGCCAGCAGCCAAAAAAGGACAGGGCGAGGAAACACCATATATTTT.

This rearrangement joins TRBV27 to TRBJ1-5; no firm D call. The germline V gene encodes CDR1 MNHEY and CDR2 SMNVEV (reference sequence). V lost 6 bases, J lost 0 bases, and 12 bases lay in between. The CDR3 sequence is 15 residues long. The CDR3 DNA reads TGTGCCAGCAGAATTCGTCCTTATAGCAATCAGCCCCAGCATTTT. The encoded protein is CASRIRPYSNQPQHF.

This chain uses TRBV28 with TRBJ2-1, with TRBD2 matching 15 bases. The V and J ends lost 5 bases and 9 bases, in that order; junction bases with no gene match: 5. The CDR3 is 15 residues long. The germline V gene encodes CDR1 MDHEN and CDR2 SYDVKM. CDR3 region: CASSPGTSGRTEQFF. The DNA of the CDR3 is TGTGCCAGCAGTCCCGGGACTAGCGGGAGGACTGAGCAGTTCTTC.

The DNA for the CDR3 is TGTGCCAGCGCTTCGTCCGGGACAGGGCACGAAAAACTGTTTTTT. As protein: CASASSGTGHEKLFF. This sequence joins TRBV27 and TRBJ1-4; 9 nucleotides agree with TRBD1. Germline trimming cut 8 bases from V and 8 bases from J; bases unmatched to any gene: 12. This CDR3 spans 15 amino acids. CDR1 and CDR2 from the germline V gene are MNHEY and SMNVEV (reference sequence).

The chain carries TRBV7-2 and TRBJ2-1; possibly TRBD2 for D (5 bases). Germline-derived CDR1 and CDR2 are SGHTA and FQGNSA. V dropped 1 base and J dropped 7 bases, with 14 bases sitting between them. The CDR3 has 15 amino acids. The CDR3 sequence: CASSLDRGRLNEQFF. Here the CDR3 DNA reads TGTGCCAGCAGCTTAGACCGGGGAAGGTTGAATGAGCAGTTCTTC. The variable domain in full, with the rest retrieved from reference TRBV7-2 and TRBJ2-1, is GAGVSQSPSNKVTEKGKDVELRCDPISGHTALYWYRQSLGQGLEFLIYFQGNSAPDKSGLPSDRFSAERTGGSVSTLTIQRTQQEDSAVYLCASSLDRGRLNEQFFGPGTRLTVL.

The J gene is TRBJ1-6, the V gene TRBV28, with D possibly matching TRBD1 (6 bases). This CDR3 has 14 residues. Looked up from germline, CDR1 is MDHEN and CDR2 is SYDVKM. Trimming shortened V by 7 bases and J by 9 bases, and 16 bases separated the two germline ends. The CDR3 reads CASMGHRASSPLHF. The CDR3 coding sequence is TGTGCCAGCATGGGGCACAGGGCAAGTTCACCCCTCCACTTT.

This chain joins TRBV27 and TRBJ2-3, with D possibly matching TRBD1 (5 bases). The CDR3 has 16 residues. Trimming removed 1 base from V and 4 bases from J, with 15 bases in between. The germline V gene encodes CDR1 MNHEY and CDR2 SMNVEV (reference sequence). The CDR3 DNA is TGTGCCAGCAGTTTATGGAAGTGGGGCCGTGCAGATACGCAGTATTTT. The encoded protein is CASSLWKWGRADTQYF.

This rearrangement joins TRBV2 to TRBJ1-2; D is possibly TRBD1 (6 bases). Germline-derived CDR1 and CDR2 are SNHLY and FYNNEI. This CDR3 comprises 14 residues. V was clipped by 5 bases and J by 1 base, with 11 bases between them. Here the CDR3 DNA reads TGTGCCAGCAGTCCACAGGGTCTTAACTATGGCTACACCTTC. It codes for CASSPQGLNYGYTF.

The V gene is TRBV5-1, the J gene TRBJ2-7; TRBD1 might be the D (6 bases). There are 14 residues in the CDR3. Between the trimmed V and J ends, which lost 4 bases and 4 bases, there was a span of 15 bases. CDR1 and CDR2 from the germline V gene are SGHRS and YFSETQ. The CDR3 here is CASSLGMGTYEQYF. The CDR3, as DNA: TGCGCCAGCAGCCTAGGGATGGGGACATACGAGCAGTACTTC.

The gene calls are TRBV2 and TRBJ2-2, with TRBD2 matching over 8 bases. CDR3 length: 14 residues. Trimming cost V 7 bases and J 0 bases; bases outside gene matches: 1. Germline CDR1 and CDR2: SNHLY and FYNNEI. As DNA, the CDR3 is TGTGCCAGCACGACTAGCGCGAACACCGGGGAGCTGTTTTTT. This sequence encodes CASTTSANTGELFF.

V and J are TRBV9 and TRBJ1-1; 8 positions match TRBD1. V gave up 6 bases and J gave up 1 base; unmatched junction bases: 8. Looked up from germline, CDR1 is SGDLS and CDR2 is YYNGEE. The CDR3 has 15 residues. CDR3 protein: CASTDRTGKNTEAFF. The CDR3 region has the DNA TGTGCCAGCACCGATAGGACAGGGAAGAACACTGAAGCTTTCTTT.

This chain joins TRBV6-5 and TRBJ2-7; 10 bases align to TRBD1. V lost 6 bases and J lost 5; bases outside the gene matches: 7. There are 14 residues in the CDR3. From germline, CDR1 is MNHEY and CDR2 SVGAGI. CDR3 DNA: TGTGCCAGCAGCCTAGGGACAGGGGTTGACGAGCAGTACTTC. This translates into CASSLGTGVDEQYF.

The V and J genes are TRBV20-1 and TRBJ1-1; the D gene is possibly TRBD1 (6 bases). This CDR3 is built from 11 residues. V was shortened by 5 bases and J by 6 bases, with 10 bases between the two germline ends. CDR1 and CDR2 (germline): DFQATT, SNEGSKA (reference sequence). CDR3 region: CSAQQGAEAFF. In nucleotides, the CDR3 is TGCAGTGCTCAACAGGGCGCTGAAGCTTTCTTT.

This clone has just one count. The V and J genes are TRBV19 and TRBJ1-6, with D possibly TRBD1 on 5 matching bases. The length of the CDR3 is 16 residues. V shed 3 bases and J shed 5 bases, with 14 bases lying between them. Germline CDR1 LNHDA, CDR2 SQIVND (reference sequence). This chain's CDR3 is CASSIRDPHNNSPLHF. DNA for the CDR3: TGTGCCAGTAGTATCAGGGATCCGCACAATAATTCACCCCTCCACTTT.

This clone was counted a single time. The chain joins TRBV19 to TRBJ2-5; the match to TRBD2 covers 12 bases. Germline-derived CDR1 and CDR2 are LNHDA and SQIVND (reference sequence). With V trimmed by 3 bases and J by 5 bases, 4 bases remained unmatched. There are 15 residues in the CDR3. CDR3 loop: CASSMPSGGAETQYF. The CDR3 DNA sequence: TGTGCCAGTAGTATGCCTAGCGGGGGGGCGGAGACCCAGTACTTC.

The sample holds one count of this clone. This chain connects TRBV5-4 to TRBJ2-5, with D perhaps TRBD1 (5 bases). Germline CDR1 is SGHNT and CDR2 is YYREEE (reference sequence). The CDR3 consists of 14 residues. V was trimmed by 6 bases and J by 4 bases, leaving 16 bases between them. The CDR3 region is CASKGKGVGETQYF. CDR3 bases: TGTGCCAGCAAGGGAAAAGGGGTTGGAGAGACCCAGTACTTC.

The CDR3 loop is CASSPRDRTNTEAFF. The CDR3 DNA is TGTGCCAGCAGTCCAAGGGACAGGACGAACACTGAAGCTTTCTTT. The rearrangement joins TRBV6-6 to TRBJ1-1; TRBD1 aligns across 8 bases. CDR1 is MNHNY and CDR2 is SVGAGI in the germline V gene (reference sequence). Trimming took 5 bases from V and 1 from J; bases not matched to a gene: 6. The CDR3 is made up of 15 amino acids.

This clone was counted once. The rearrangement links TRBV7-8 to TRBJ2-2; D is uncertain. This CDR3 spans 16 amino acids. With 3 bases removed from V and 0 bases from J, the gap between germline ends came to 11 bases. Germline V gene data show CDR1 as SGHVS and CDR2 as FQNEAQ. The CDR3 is CASSFFRISNTGELFF. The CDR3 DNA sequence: TGTGCCAGCAGCTTTTTCAGGATTTCGAACACCGGGGAGCTGTTTTTT.

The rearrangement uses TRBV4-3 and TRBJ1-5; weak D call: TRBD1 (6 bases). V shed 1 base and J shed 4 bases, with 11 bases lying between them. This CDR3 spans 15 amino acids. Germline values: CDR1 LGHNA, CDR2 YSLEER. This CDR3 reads CASSQGDIQNQPQHF. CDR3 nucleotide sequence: TGCGCCAGCAGCCAAGGGGACATTCAGAATCAGCCCCAGCATTTT.